A selection of T cell receptor beta chains follows, all from one sample in a study of T cells expressing NK-cell markers. TCRdb re-called the 5' RACE reads and shows each CDR3 protein once, DNA omitted. The sample has hundreds of thousands of distinct CDR3 sequences; the top ten hold approximately 4%. Specimen: blood T cells: a sorted CD56 or NKG2C T cell subset, CD4+ or CD8+ T cells, or bulk PBMC T cells (not recorded which). The origin of the receptors is a man younger than 35 in good health. Each CDR3 is given with its conserved first and last residue.

v_gene	len	j_gene	CDR3aa
TRBV4-3	15	TRBJ2-7	CASSQDRAGSYEQYF
TRBV4-3	16	TRBJ2-1	CASSPLNGGLNNEQFF
TRBV5-1	13	TRBJ2-2	CASSFRQDGELFF
TRBV6-2/TRBV6-3	12	TRBJ2-1	CASSLGTYEQFF
TRBV5-4	15	TRBJ1-5	CASSLNPGSNQPQHF
TRBV20-1	14	TRBJ1-4	CSAEAGAANEKLFF
TRBV6-2/TRBV6-3	15	TRBJ2-3	CASSYSKGLTDTQYF
TRBV7-9	15	TRBJ2-3	CASSFGPSGKDTQYF
TRBV20-1	15	TRBJ1-5	CSASYFRDSNQPQHF
TRBV7-8	16	TRBJ2-3	CASSENRGQSTDTQYF
TRBV7-8	16	TRBJ2-3	CASSALLAANTDTQYF
TRBV11-2	17	TRBJ2-3	CASSLEGGLAFTDTQYF
TRBV11-3	15	TRBJ2-3	CASSLDYPGADTQYF
TRBV3-1	13	TRBJ1-1	CASSPPGKTEAFF
TRBV7-3	20	TRBJ2-1	CSSSLRGSALAGSSYNEQFF
TRBV28	14	TRBJ2-7	CASTIAGGHYEQYF
TRBV5-1	14	TRBJ1-4	CASGLLATNEKLFF
TRBV5-1	17	TRBJ2-7	CASSLATVVGGRYEQYF
TRBV7-8	20	TRBJ2-3	CASSLESAGVAGQGSDTQYF
TRBV12-3/TRBV12-4	14	TRBJ1-5	CASSLERSNQPQHF
TRBV11-2	13	TRBJ2-1	CASSITSYNEQFF
TRBV7-6	16	TRBJ2-1	CASSLPGLSEGNEQFF
TRBV3-1	17	TRBJ2-6	CASSQDWSSSGANVLTF
TRBV28	12	TRBJ2-5	CASLAGEETQYF
TRBV5-1	16	TRBJ2-2	CASTKEAGGPAGELFF
TRBV5-1	14	TRBJ2-5	CASSGDGGEETQYF
TRBV30	13	TRBJ1-4	CAWSVRVVRGLFF
TRBV12-3/TRBV12-4	13	TRBJ1-5	CASTPGRAQPQHF
TRBV15	15	TRBJ1-6	CATSGRQGRNSPLHF
TRBV29-1	14	TRBJ1-3	CSVARDNSGNTIYF
TRBV12-3/TRBV12-4	19	TRBJ2-4	CASSPLANGGRLAKNIQYF
TRBV5-1	17	TRBJ2-7	CASRAGTAKRETYEQYF
TRBV20-1	14	TRBJ1-5	CSALPTDSNQPQHF
TRBV6-1	12	TRBJ2-1	CASSGIFGEQFF